The next 26 T cell receptor beta chains were all read from a single sample in a study of T cell responses to AZD1222 COVID-19 vaccine. The table came from immunoSEQ multiplex PCR; TCRdb's copy has only in-frame clones and leaves some out. This table has 55,000 to 75,000 clones, around nine tenths appearing once. Here the sequenced sample was peripheral blood, taken on day 0 of AZD1222 vaccination. Source of these receptors: an adult in good health.

V gene TRBV29-1 combines with J gene TRBJ2-3; possible D gene TRBD2, 5 bases. This CDR3 has 12 residues. The V end lost 5 bases, the J end lost 9 bases, and 15 bases lay between the germline ends. The germline V gene encodes CDR1 SQVTM and CDR2 ANQGSEA. The CDR3 DNA reads as TGCAGCGTTCAGGCCGGGGAATGGACGCAGTATTTT. It specifies CSVQAGEWTQYF.

The chain links TRBV24-1 to TRBJ1-2, with D possibly being TRBD1 (6 bases). CDR3 length equals 12 residues. V was cut by 4 bases and J by 4 bases, with 6 bases left in between. Germline V gene sequence: CDR1 KGHDR, CDR2 SFDVKD. The CDR3 DNA is TGTGCCACCAGTGACAGGGGCTATGGCTACACCTTC. This sequence encodes CATSDRGYGYTF.

The chain is built from TRBV29-1 and TRBJ2-1, with D unresolved. CDR3 length equals 12 residues. Between the trimmed V and J ends, which lost 4 bases and 8 bases, there was a span of 12 bases. CDR1 and CDR2 (germline): SQVTM, ANQGSEA. CDR3 sequence: CSVGPGLYEQFF. The DNA of the CDR3 is TGCAGCGTTGGGCCGGGTCTCTATGAGCAGTTCTTC.

The rearrangement joins TRBV5-1 to TRBJ2-1; D gene unclear. V was trimmed by 5 bases and J by 5 bases, leaving 14 bases between them. This CDR3 has 14 amino acids. Germline V CDR1 and CDR2: SGHRS, YFSETQ. The DNA of the CDR3 is TGCGCCAGCAGATTGCCAGGCCCCCACAATGAGCAGTTCTTC. The encoded protein is CASRLPGPHNEQFF.

The chain recombines TRBV3-1 (or the pseudogene TRBV3-2) with TRBJ2-7; 7 nucleotides line up with TRBD1. Germline V gene data show CDR1 as LGHDT and CDR2 as YNNKEL (reference sequence). The CDR3 is 13 residues long. V lost 2 bases to trimming and J lost 3 bases; unmatched junction nucleotides: 1. The CDR3 nucleotides are TGTGCCAGCAGCCAAAACAGGGGCTACGAGCAGTACTTC. Protein product: CASSQNRGYEQYF.

This sequence joins TRBV20-1 and TRBJ1-1; D remains ambiguous. Germline CDR1 and CDR2: DFQATT and SNEGSKA (reference sequence). CDR3 length: 15 residues. V lost 3 bases and J 0 bases, leaving 14 bases between the germline ends. CDR3 in amino acids: CSASKASQMNTEAFF. The CDR3 DNA is TGCAGTGCTAGTAAAGCCAGCCAGATGAACACTGAAGCTTTCTTT.

This clone has a single count. The V and J genes are TRBV19 and TRBJ2-1; 16 bases are shared with TRBD2. Germline loops: CDR1 LNHDA, CDR2 SQIVND (reference sequence). This CDR3 comprises 17 residues. The V segment lost 5 bases and the J segment 9 bases; nucleotides outside the gene matches: 10. CDR3 sequence reads: CASSGGGLAGGPFEQFF. As DNA, the CDR3 is TGTGCCAGTAGTGGGGGGGGACTAGCGGGAGGGCCGTTTGAGCAGTTCTTC.

V usage is TRBV5-1 and J usage is TRBJ2-5; 9 bases agree with TRBD2. The germline V gene encodes CDR1 SGHRS and CDR2 YFSETQ. The CDR3 loop spans 15 amino acids. V was clipped by 6 bases and J by 2 bases; unmatched bases: 8. CDR3 coding DNA: TGCGCCAGCACCTCTGGACTAGCGAGTCAAGAGACCCAGTACTTC. Amino acid sequence: CASTSGLASQETQYF.

CDR3 nucleotides: TGTGCCAGCAGTTACTCGAACCAGGGGGCGCGATACGAGCAGTACTTC. This codes for CASSYSNQGARYEQYF. The chain recombines TRBV6-5 with TRBJ2-7; 8 bases are shared with TRBD1. With 0 bases clipped from V and 4 bases from J, the junction kept 8 bases outside the gene matches. Germline values: CDR1 MNHEY, CDR2 SVGAGI. The CDR3 has 16 amino acids.

This rearrangement joins TRBV5-1 to TRBJ1-4; D is undetermined. The V gene's germline CDR1 is SGHRS and CDR2 YFSETQ. Trimming pared 4 bases from V and 0 bases from J, leaving 10 bases between. The CDR3 has 15 residues. This CDR3 is CASSPTASTNEKLFF. The CDR3, as DNA: TGCGCCAGCAGCCCCACAGCCTCAACTAATGAAAAACTGTTTTTT.

This clone was counted ten times or more. The chain employs TRBV11-2 and TRBJ2-2; TRBD2 might be the D (5 bases). The CDR3 runs 16 residues. Germline V lookup: CDR1 SGHAT, CDR2 FQNNGV. Trimming took off 5 bases at V and 4 bases at J, with 17 bases between the two ends. The CDR3 is CASSRNELGVTGELFF. The CDR3 region has the DNA TGTGCCAGCAGCCGCAACGAACTCGGGGTCACCGGGGAGCTGTTTTTT.

The J gene is TRBJ2-2, the V gene TRBV5-1; D uncertain. The CDR3 is 14 amino acids. V was clipped by 5 bases and J by 1 base, with 9 bases between them. Germline V gene sequence: CDR1 SGHRS, CDR2 YFSETQ. Here the CDR3 DNA reads TGCGCCAGCAGAGGAAGAGAGAACACCGGGGAGCTGTTTTTT. The encoded protein is CASRGRENTGELFF.

The J gene is TRBJ1-1, the V gene TRBV19; TRBD1 matches at 7 bases. The CDR3 has 14 amino acids. From germline, CDR1 is LNHDA and CDR2 SQIVND (reference sequence). The V segment lost 3 bases and the J segment 1 base; nucleotides outside the gene matches: 2. The CDR3 is CASSMTGWNTEAFF. In DNA form, the CDR3 reads TGTGCCAGTAGTATGACAGGGTGGAACACTGAAGCTTTCTTT.

The chain uses TRBV9 and TRBJ1-6; D gene ambiguous. This CDR3 contains 13 residues. Germline V gene data show CDR1 as SGDLS and CDR2 as YYNGEE. V was clipped by 0 bases and J by 8 bases, with 6 bases between them. The CDR3 nucleotides read TGTGCCAGCAGCGTAGGTCTCGATTCACCCCTCCACTTT. This codes for CASSVGLDSPLHF.

The CDR3 DNA reads TGCGCCAGCAGCCCGGGACAGGGGGCGCAGACCCAGTACTTC. Its translation: CASSPGQGAQTQYF. The V call is TRBV5-1, the J call TRBJ2-5; TRBD1 matches at 12 bases. Losses at the gene ends were 4 bases for V and 6 bases for J; bases not matched to a gene: 4. Germline values: CDR1 SGHRS, CDR2 YFSETQ. This CDR3 comprises 14 residues.

This chain joins TRBV5-6 and TRBJ2-1, with 14 bases matching TRBD2. This CDR3 is 16 amino acids long. V trimming: 0 bases; J trimming: 7 bases; junction bases outside the gene matches: 3. Germline-derived CDR1 and CDR2 are SGHDT and YYEEEE. The CDR3 DNA sequence: TGTGCCAGCAGCTTGGTCTGGACTAGCGGGAGGAATGAGCAGTTCTTC. Translating gives CASSLVWTSGRNEQFF.

V gene TRBV5-8 combines with J gene TRBJ2-4; no firm D call. Looked up from germline, CDR1 is SGHTS and CDR2 is YDEGEE. V gave up 1 base and J gave up 2 bases, with 19 bases separating them. The CDR3 loop spans 18 amino acids. CDR3 sequence: CASSLQGVVVETKNIQYF. DNA of the CDR3: TGTGCCAGCAGCTTGCAAGGAGTGGTTGTCGAAACCAAAAACATTCAGTACTTC.

The chain is built from TRBV7-9 and TRBJ2-3; TRBD2 aligns across 8 bases. The V segment lost 2 bases and the J segment 6 bases; nucleotides outside the gene matches: 4. Germline V gene data show CDR1 as SEHNR and CDR2 as FQNEAQ (reference sequence). This CDR3 region has 14 residues. The CDR3 loop is CASSLRAGADTQYF. DNA of the CDR3: TGTGCCAGCAGCTTACGAGCGGGAGCGGATACGCAGTATTTT.

This clone was counted between two and nine times. The chain joins TRBV5-5 to TRBJ2-1; 10 bases are a match to TRBD2. The CDR3 has 16 amino acids. With V trimmed by 4 bases and J by 6 bases, 10 bases remained unmatched. The V gene's germline CDR1 is SGHKS and CDR2 YYEKEE (reference sequence). CDR3 DNA sequence: TGTGCCAGCAGCCTCCCAGCGGGAGGGCTTTTCAATGAGCAGTTCTTC. It specifies CASSLPAGGLFNEQFF.

The chain has TRBV6-4 and TRBJ2-1, with D possibly matching TRBD1 (6 bases). The length of the CDR3 is 15 residues. Germline V gene data show CDR1 as MRHNA and CDR2 as SNTAGT. V lost 8 bases and J lost 7, with 21 bases in between. The CDR3 is CASQPAAGAYNEQFF. CDR3 DNA sequence: TGTGCCAGCCAGCCGGCGGCAGGGGCATATAATGAGCAGTTCTTC.

This chain joins TRBV7-9 and TRBJ2-5; D not certain. Trimming left V 5 bases short and J 2 bases short, with 12 bases between. The CDR3 covers 14 residues. The germline CDR1 and CDR2 sequences are SEHNR and FQNEAQ (reference sequence). The CDR3 sequence: CASSPGWAQETQYF. The CDR3 DNA is TGTGCCAGCAGCCCTGGGTGGGCGCAAGAGACCCAGTACTTC.

This clone appeared once. The rearrangement joins TRBV3-1 (or the pseudogene TRBV3-2) to TRBJ1-2; D gene uncertain. V was clipped by 1 base and J by 5 bases, with 5 bases between them. Germline V gene lookup returns CDR1 LGHDT and CDR2 YNNKEL (reference sequence). The length of the CDR3 is 12 residues. CDR3: CASSQARYGYTF. The CDR3 coding sequence is TGTGCCAGCAGCCAAGCTCGGTATGGCTACACCTTC.

V is TRBV9 and J is TRBJ2-3; D might be TRBD2 (5 bases). V shed 3 bases and J shed 0 bases, with 11 bases lying between them. CDR1 and CDR2 (germline): SGDLS, YYNGEE. CDR3 length: 15 residues. CDR3 sequence reads: CASSARGLSTDTQYF. The CDR3 bases are TGTGCCAGCAGCGCTAGAGGACTCAGCACAGATACGCAGTATTTT. The full variable domain, completed using reference TRBV9 and TRBJ2-3, is DSGVTQTPKHLITATGQRVTLRCSPRSGDLSVYWYQQSLDQGLQFLIQYYNGEERAKGNILERFSAQQFPDLHSELNLSSLELGDSALYFCASSARGLSTDTQYFGPGTRLTVL.

This chain uses TRBV4-1 with TRBJ2-3, with a weak D call TRBD2 (6 bases). The CDR3 is 17 amino acids. Germline CDR1 is MGHRA and CDR2 is YSYEKL. V lost 4 bases and J 2 bases, leaving 19 bases between the germline ends. The CDR3 nucleotides are TGCGCCAGCAGCCTCTCGGAAGGAGGGGAATACACAGATACGCAGTATTTT. Encoded protein: CASSLSEGGEYTDTQYF.

This clone was observed a single time. V and J are TRBV6-5 and TRBJ2-7, with D uncertain. V was shortened by 3 bases and J by 2 bases, with 11 bases between the two germline ends. Per germline, CDR1 MNHEY and CDR2 SVGAGI. This CDR3 has 14 amino acids. The CDR3 reads CASSYRRGAYEQYF. Written as DNA, the CDR3 is TGTGCCAGCAGTTATAGGAGAGGTGCCTACGAGCAGTACTTC.

The V call is TRBV7-3, the J call TRBJ2-2; D possibly uses TRBD1 or TRBD2 (5 bases each). Germline CDR1 reads SGHTA; CDR2 reads FQGTGA. This CDR3 comprises 14 residues. With 2 bases removed from V and 5 bases from J, the gap between germline ends came to 9 bases. The chain's CDR3 is CASSLEGWTGELFF. For the CDR3, the DNA is TGTGCCAGCAGCTTAGAGGGGTGGACCGGGGAGCTGTTTTTT.